Listed here is a single T cell receptor (beta chain). The antigen is not known. MiXCR, applied by TCRdb to the RT-PCR reads, yields one record per CDR3 protein. This sample has about 190,000 distinct CDR3 sequences, with approximately 15% found just once. V was clipped by 4 bases and J by 5 bases; unmatched bases: 12. CDR1 and CDR2 (germline): SGHVS, FNYEAQ. CDR3 length: 17 residues. The data originate from a study of response to subunit inactivated influenza vaccine. Study-level results: Researchers suggested that each seasonal influenza vaccination recruits few new T cells.

The clonotype was recovered from a man over 45 who received an inactivated influenza vaccine. The chain carries TRBV7-6 and TRBJ2-3, with 10 nucleotides matching TRBD1. Source: CD8+ T cells sorted from PBMCs, taken approximately 5 days after vaccination. Here the CDR3 reads CASSSVPGQGFVDTQYF. The CDR3 DNA reads as TGTGCCAGCAGCTCAGTACCGGGACAGGGGTTCGTAGATACGCAGTATTTT.